This T cell receptor (beta chain) was identified during a study of T cell responses to AZD1222 COVID-19 vaccine. Study-level background: Pooled samples include second doses given at about 4 or 12 weeks. Findings of the study overall: Females made up more of the donors, who were largely white British, and clonal diversity may have come out too low. Of the AZD1222 recipients, only 6 or 7 were seropositive at baseline.

With regard to this clone: Antigen specificity is unknown.

Germline assignment: CDR1 SGHTA and CDR2 FQGNSA. Trimming took off 3 bases at V and 7 bases at J, with 13 bases between the two ends. The CDR3 sequence is 14 residues long. The data were produced by immunoSEQ multiplex PCR, yet TCRdb's version contains in-frame clones alone and is incomplete. The sample includes over 130,000 clones, about 95% of them seen just once. The receptor's source is an adult in good health. Sequencing used peripheral blood, obtained on day 0 of AZD1222 vaccination. The rearrangement links TRBV7-2 to TRBJ2-1; D possibly corresponds to TRBD2 (7 bases). This CDR3 reads CASSFGGGANEQFF. The CDR3 bases are TGTGCCAGCAGCTTCGGTGGGGGGGCTAATGAGCAGTTCTTC. The variable domain in full, with the rest retrieved from reference TRBV7-2 and TRBJ2-1, is GAGVSQSPSNKVTEKGKDVELRCDPISGHTALYWYRQSLGQGLEFLIYFQGNSAPDKSGLPSDRFSAERTGGSVSTLTIQRTQQEDSAVYLCASSFGGGANEQFFGPGTRLTVL.